The 17 T cell receptor beta chains below all came from one sample that was sequenced in a study of cytotoxic CD8 clonotypes in ibrutinib-treated CLL. Only in-frame clones appear in the TCRdb table, and some are missing; sequencing was by immunoSEQ multiplex PCR. The sample holds 160,000 or so clones, under 85% seen once. The starting material was PBMCs, obtained after 24 months of ibrutinib treatment. The receptors stem from a human donor with chronic lymphocytic leukemia.

This clone was seen just once. This rearrangement joins TRBV18 to TRBJ1-2; 7 bases agree with TRBD1. V was clipped by 5 bases and J by 9 bases; unmatched bases: 9. This CDR3 is 13 amino acids long. Germline CDR1 is KGHSH and CDR2 is LQKENI. CDR3 coding DNA: TGTGCCAGCTCAAAGACAGGGATGAATAGCTACACCTTC. It encodes CASSKTGMNSYTF.

In this sample, this clone turned up a few times. The chain is built from TRBV19 and TRBJ1-2; D might be TRBD1 (5 bases). The V gene's germline CDR1 is LNHDA and CDR2 SQIVND (reference sequence). Trimming took off 5 bases at V and 1 base at J, with 11 bases between the two ends. This CDR3 contains 14 residues. The chain's CDR3 is CASSPGRSNYGYTF. The CDR3 coding sequence is TGTGCCAGTAGTCCGGGACGGAGTAACTATGGCTACACCTTC.

This chain joins TRBV6-5 and TRBJ1-1; 8 bases align to TRBD1. The ends lost 7 bases at V and 11 bases at J; junction bases unmatched: 18. Looked up from germline, CDR1 is MNHEY and CDR2 is SVGAGI. This CDR3 has 15 amino acids. The CDR3 DNA reads as TGTGCCAGCACCTACCGGCAGGGGGCCACGAGTGGCGCTTTCTTT. Its protein product is CASTYRQGATSGAFF.

CDR3 region: CASSPRAGQGTTGELFF. CDR3 nucleotide sequence: TGTGCCAGCAGCCCGAGGGCAGGACAGGGAACCACCGGGGAGCTGTTTTTT. The gene calls are TRBV4-2 and TRBJ2-2; 8 nucleotides match TRBD1. This CDR3 spans 17 amino acids. Trimming removed 4 bases from V and 4 bases from J; junction bases left unmatched: 11. CDR1 and CDR2 (germline): LGHNA, YNFKEQ.

The sample holds many counts of this clone. CDR3: CASSRAGSSQDGYTF. In DNA, the CDR3 is TGTGCCAGCAGTCGTGCAGGCTCCAGCCAGGATGGCTACACCTTC. The chain has TRBV28 and TRBJ1-2; D remains unclear. This CDR3 is built from 15 residues. CDR1 MDHEN and CDR2 SYDVKM come from the germline V gene. The ends were cut back, 5 bases at V and 6 bases at J, with 19 bases in the middle.

The J gene is TRBJ2-7, the V gene TRBV21-1; TRBD1 is the table's D call, not checked against the DNA. TRBV21-1 is a known pseudogene. The CDR3 has 16 residues. In DNA form, the CDR3 reads TGTGCCAGCAGCAAAGGGCAGGGGGCTTTGTCCTACGAGCAGTACTTC. The encoded protein is CASSKGQGALSYEQYF.

This clone was found a few times. The chain has TRBV7-3 and TRBJ1-1; D not resolved. V was pared by 5 bases and J by 0 bases, with 7 bases between. CDR1 and CDR2 from the germline V gene are SGHTA and FQGTGA. The CDR3 extends over 13 amino acids. The chain's CDR3 is CASSPTLNTEAFF. The DNA of the CDR3 is TGTGCCAGCAGCCCAACATTGAACACTGAAGCTTTCTTT.

This CDR3 is CASSQRHNSYEQYF. As DNA, the CDR3 is TGCGCCAGCAGCCAGCGGCACAACTCCTACGAGCAGTACTTC. This rearrangement joins TRBV4-3 to TRBJ2-7; D remains ambiguous. The CDR3 sequence is 14 residues long. With 3 bases removed from V and 0 bases from J, the gap between germline ends came to 9 bases. Germline values: CDR1 LGHNA, CDR2 YSLEER.

The chain couples TRBV7-9 to TRBJ2-1; tentative D call: TRBD2 (5 bases). V lost 4 bases to trimming and J lost 7 bases, with 5 bases between them. Per germline, CDR1 SEHNR and CDR2 FQNEAQ (reference sequence). This CDR3 contains 11 residues. In DNA, the CDR3 is TGTGCCAGCAGCTCGGGGAATGAGCAGTTCTTC. Its translation: CASSSGNEQFF.

The rearrangement joins TRBV6-1 to TRBJ1-2, with D unresolved. Germline CDR1 is MNHNS and CDR2 is SASEGT. Trimming took 4 bases from V and 4 from J, leaving 10 bases between them. The CDR3 runs to 13 residues. The CDR3 spells CASSGATRYGYTF. CDR3 coding DNA: TGTGCCAGCAGTGGGGCCACTCGCTATGGCTACACCTTC.

This sequence joins TRBV7-9 and TRBJ1-1, with 7 positions matching TRBD1. Per germline, CDR1 SEHNR and CDR2 FQNEAQ (reference sequence). Germline trimming cut 1 base from V and 1 base from J; bases unmatched to any gene: 0. The CDR3 spans 14 residues. The DNA of the CDR3 is TGTGCCAGCAGCTTAGGGACAGGGAACACTGAAGCTTTCTTT. Translating gives CASSLGTGNTEAFF. Full variable domain (outside the CDR3, taken from reference TRBV7-9 and TRBJ1-1): DTGVSQNPRHKITKRGQNVTFRCDPISEHNRLYWYRQTLGQGPEFLTYFQNEAQLEKSRLLSDRFSAERPKGSFSTLEIQRTEQGDSAMYLCASSLGTGNTEAFFGQGTRLTVV.

The chain has TRBV9 and TRBJ2-7; TRBD1 agrees at 8 bases. The CDR3 has 15 amino acids. With V trimmed by 3 bases and J by 3 bases, 8 bases remained unmatched. Germline CDR1 SGDLS, CDR2 YYNGEE. The CDR3 DNA reads as TGTGCCAGCAGCGCGCCACAGGGGGGAAGCTACGAGCAGTACTTC. Translation gives CASSAPQGGSYEQYF.

The chain has TRBV18 and TRBJ2-1; 14 nucleotides align to TRBD2. The CDR3 has 17 residues. Germline V gene sequence: CDR1 KGHSH, CDR2 LQKENI. Trimming at V came to 3 bases and at J to 5 bases, leaving 6 bases not matched to a gene. This chain's CDR3 is CASSPSSGLAGDNEQFF. Here the CDR3 DNA reads TGTGCCAGCTCACCTAGCTCGGGACTAGCGGGGGACAATGAGCAGTTCTTC. Full variable domain (rest looked up from reference TRBV18 and TRBJ2-1): NAGVMQNPRHLVRRRGQEARLRCSPMKGHSHVYWYRQLPEEGLKFMVYLQKENIIDESGMPKERFSAEFPKEGPSILRIQQVVRGDSAAYFCASSPSSGLAGDNEQFFGPGTRLTVL.

This clone was seen once. The chain links TRBV10-2 to TRBJ1-2; D possibly corresponds to TRBD1 (5 bases). The CDR3 covers 13 residues. Germline CDR1 reads WSHSY; CDR2 reads SAAADI. Trimming removed 7 bases at V and 8 bases at J, with 17 bases between. This chain's CDR3 is CASTQVLGGGYTF. The CDR3 nucleotides read TGCGCCAGCACCCAGGTTCTCGGGGGGGGCTACACCTTC.

This sequence joins TRBV5-5 and TRBJ2-3; D remains unclear. The CDR3 covers 15 residues. V was clipped by 4 bases and J by 2 bases, with 14 bases between them. The germline V gene has CDR1 SGHKS and CDR2 YYEKEE (reference sequence). CDR3 loop: CASSTRALFTDTQYF. As DNA, the CDR3 is TGTGCCAGCAGCACCCGGGCCCTATTCACAGATACGCAGTATTTT.

The chain joins TRBV6-6 to TRBJ2-7; tentative D call: TRBD1 (6 bases). Germline lookup yields CDR1 MNHNY and CDR2 SVGAGI (reference sequence). The CDR3 runs to 14 residues. Trimming removed 2 bases at V and 0 bases at J, with 8 bases between. CDR3 sequence: CASSYRDNSYEQYF. The DNA for the CDR3 is TGTGCCAGCAGTTACCGGGACAACTCCTACGAGCAGTACTTC.

The CDR3 here is CASRSTSGTPYEQYF. Here the CDR3 DNA reads TGCGCCAGCCGCTCTACTAGCGGAACCCCCTACGAGCAGTACTTC. The chain links TRBV5-1 to TRBJ2-7, with 8 bases fitting TRBD2. The CDR3 spans 15 residues. V was pared by 7 bases and J by 2 bases, with 11 bases of the junction left unmatched. Germline V gene lookup returns CDR1 SGHRS and CDR2 YFSETQ.